Presented here are 14 T cell receptor beta chains from one specimen sequenced in a study of identical twins. Via MiXCR, TCRdb re-called the 5' RACE reads, giving one row per CDR3 protein. The sample shows about 520,000 distinct CDR3 sequences, approximately 22% of them seen only once. This same sample was also part of a study on T cells expressing NK-cell markers.

The source material was CD4+ T cells sorted from blood. All receptors come from a young woman in good health.

The sample holds a few counts of this clonotype. The chain joins TRBV6-5 to TRBJ1-6, with TRBD1 as a possible D gene (5 bases). Germline assignment: CDR1 MNHEY and CDR2 SVGAGI. The CDR3 extends over 15 amino acids. The V end was cut by 2 bases, the J end by 6 bases, with 11 bases between. The CDR3 DNA follows: TGTGCCAGCAGTTACCGGGGCCTTTCTAATTCACCCCTCCACTTT. The encoded protein is CASSYRGLSNSPLHF.

The rearrangement uses TRBV20-1 and TRBJ2-3; perhaps TRBD1 as D (5 bases). This CDR3 has 14 amino acids. Trimming pared 3 bases from V and 3 bases from J, leaving 13 bases between. Germline lookup yields CDR1 DFQATT and CDR2 SNEGSKA (reference sequence). The CDR3 sequence: CSASGAQITDTQYF. In nucleotides, the CDR3 is TGCAGTGCTAGTGGGGCGCAGATTACAGATACGCAGTATTTT.

This clonotype was observed at least ten times. The rearrangement uses TRBV19 and TRBJ1-2; no reliable D call. V lost 7 bases and J lost 4, with 13 bases in between. The CDR3 has 13 amino acids. CDR1 LNHDA and CDR2 SQIVND come from the germline V gene (reference sequence). The CDR3 is CASIGDWSYGYTF. CDR3 DNA sequence: TGTGCCAGTATTGGGGATTGGAGCTATGGCTACACCTTC.

The V and J genes are TRBV7-9 and TRBJ2-2, with D hard to call. V lost 5 bases, J lost 4 bases, and 14 bases lay in between. This CDR3 has 15 amino acids. Germline assignment: CDR1 SEHNR and CDR2 FQNEAQ (reference sequence). The CDR3 DNA is TGTGCCAGCAGCCCCCCCCGCCTAGGCACCGGGGAGCTGTTTTTT. Its translation: CASSPPRLGTGELFF.

A few counts support this clonotype. The V call is TRBV6-1, the J call TRBJ2-1; TRBD1 aligns across 8 bases. Germline V gene lookup returns CDR1 MNHNS and CDR2 SASEGT. V dropped 7 bases and J dropped 7; count of bases not matched to a gene: 9. The CDR3 loop spans 14 amino acids. The CDR3 region has the DNA TGTGCCAGCAACCCGGGGACAGGTCGGAATGAGCAGTTCTTC. Translated: CASNPGTGRNEQFF.

The V and J genes are TRBV4-3 and TRBJ2-2; 10 bases agree with TRBD2. The CDR3 sequence is 18 residues long. V shed 0 bases, J shed 5 bases, and the junction held 9 bases outside the gene matches. CDR1 is LGHNA, CDR2 YSLEER, per germline. The DNA of the CDR3 is TGCGCCAGCAGCCAAGACCCTAGCGGGAGTAGTAGGACCGGGGAGCTGTTTTTT. This encodes CASSQDPSGSSRTGELFF.

This clonotype was seen a handful of times. V usage is TRBV20-1 and J usage is TRBJ2-5, with 8 nucleotides matching TRBD2. The CDR3 extends over 15 amino acids. V trimming: 6 bases; J trimming: 0 bases; junction bases outside the gene matches: 9. Germline CDR1 is DFQATT and CDR2 is SNEGSKA (reference sequence). CDR3 nucleotide sequence: TGCAGTGCGCCTCATAGCGGGATGTACCAAGAGACCCAGTACTTC. This encodes CSAPHSGMYQETQYF.

This chain connects TRBV4-1 to TRBJ1-2; 9 bases line up with TRBD1. Germline lookup yields CDR1 MGHRA and CDR2 YSYEKL. CDR3 length: 14 residues. V was clipped by 4 bases and J by 3 bases; unmatched bases: 3. CDR3 residues: CASSRGQGDYGYTF. In nucleotides, the CDR3 is TGCGCCAGCAGCCGGGGACAGGGAGACTATGGCTACACCTTC.

The chain combines TRBV4-3 with TRBJ2-1; no definite D call. The V and J ends lost 6 bases and 4 bases respectively, with 13 bases between them. This CDR3 comprises 14 residues. Germline CDR1 is LGHNA and CDR2 is YSLEER. In nucleotides, the CDR3 is TGCGCCAGCAGTCCGGCAGCCTATTACAATGAGCAGTTCTTC. Its protein product is CASSPAAYYNEQFF.

This clonotype has more than one count but fewer than ten. The rearrangement joins TRBV6-1 to TRBJ1-2; D is unclear. The germline gives CDR1 MNHNS, CDR2 SASEGT. The CDR3 runs to 14 residues. Deletions cut 6 bases from V and 8 bases from J, with 19 bases between. CDR3 amino acids: CASSLVAVAEGYTF. DNA of the CDR3: TGTGCCAGCAGCCTCGTGGCAGTCGCCGAAGGCTACACCTTC.

This clonotype has a count of ten or more. The chain combines TRBV12-3 or TRBV12-4 with TRBJ2-3; the match to TRBD2 covers 8 bases. The CDR3 spans 15 residues. J was trimmed by 6 bases and V by 4 bases; bases with no gene match: 9. Here the CDR3 reads CASSSQAGEYDTQYF. Written as DNA, the CDR3 is TGTGCCAGCAGTTCACAAGCGGGAGAGTATGATACGCAGTATTTT.

This clonotype was seen repeatedly, ten times or more. For the CDR3, the DNA is TGCGCCAGCAGTTCAATCGGGTCCGGGGAGCTGTTTTTT. Translated, it gives CASSSIGSGELFF. V gene TRBV5-1 combines with J gene TRBJ2-2; D remains unclear. This CDR3 has 13 amino acids. Trimming pared 5 bases from V and 6 bases from J, leaving 11 bases between. CDR1 and CDR2 (germline): SGHRS, YFSETQ.

This chain joins TRBV20-1 and TRBJ1-3, with no clear D. Germline loops: CDR1 DFQATT, CDR2 SNEGSKA (reference sequence). Trimming shortened V by 3 bases and J by 0 bases, and 6 bases separated the two germline ends. The CDR3 consists of 13 residues. The CDR3 nucleotides are TGCAGTGCTAGGGGTCACTCTGGAAACACCATATATTTT. This sequence encodes CSARGHSGNTIYF.

V gene TRBV10-3 combines with J gene TRBJ2-7, with 8 bases matching TRBD1. The germline gives CDR1 ENHRY, CDR2 SYGVKD. V trimming: 3 bases; J trimming: 2 bases; junction bases outside the gene matches: 3. The CDR3 runs to 14 residues. CDR3 sequence: CAISDQQGAYEQYF. In nucleotides, the CDR3 is TGTGCCATCAGTGACCAACAGGGGGCCTACGAGCAGTACTTC.